This T cell receptor beta chain was observed in a study of tumor-infiltrating lymphocytes in glioblastoma multiforme. Whole-study findings and limits: Detected clone frequencies may not reflect cell counts, being RNA-based. T cells were not sorted into functional subsets.

TCRB libraries came from RNA via three nested multiplex PCR rounds. A C-beta primer primed TCRB cDNA from 0.5 ug RNA. TCRdb reprocessed the multiplex PCR reads with MiXCR, giving one entry per CDR3 protein. This sample has 15,000 to 25,000 distinct CDR3 sequences, with about two thirds found just once. As regards this clonotype: Its matching antigen is unknown.

Germline V gene sequence: CDR1 SGHNT, CDR2 YENEEA. Trimming removed 1 base at V and 10 bases at J, with 8 bases between. The CDR3 has 13 residues. The V call is TRBV11-3, the J call TRBJ1-6; D remains ambiguous. Sample: peripheral blood. This TCR derives from a male donor with glioblastoma. CDR3 in amino acids: CASSLAIESPLHF. The CDR3 nucleotides read TGTGCCAGCAGCTTAGCGATTGAATCACCCCTCCACTTT.